Described below is a single T cell receptor beta chain sequence and its context. The antigen remains unidentified. The sample is drawn from a study of OX40 agonist ivuxolimab in advanced cancers. The germline V gene has CDR1 LGHNA and CDR2 YSLEER. V was pared by 0 bases and J by 1 base, with 18 bases between. The CDR3 is 19 residues long. Study findings and constraints: Expanded clones belonging to CD8+ T cells outnumbered, on average, those of CD4+. Low normalized T-cell clonal expansion also characterized some of the nonresponders.

The method was immunoSEQ multiplex PCR; TCRdb's version includes in-frame clones alone and lacks a portion of them. The sample carries under 35,000 clones, around 92% recorded once. This TCR derives from an adult with an advanced solid tumor such as melanoma, head and neck, liver or kidney cancer. Sequencing was performed on CD4+ or CD8+ T cells sorted from blood, taken in a trial of the OX40 agonist ivuxolimab. The chain joins TRBV4-3 to TRBJ2-2; D perhaps matches TRBD2 (5 bases). CDR3 coding DNA: TGCGCCAGCAGCCAAGAAGTCCAAAAAGGACTGATGAACACCGGGGAGCTGTTTTTT. Translating it yields CASSQEVQKGLMNTGELFF.